This T cell receptor beta chain was obtained from a study of blood T cell repertoires in COVID-19. The germline V gene encodes CDR1 LNHDA and CDR2 SQIVND (reference sequence). The length of the CDR3 is 18 residues. Method: immunoSEQ multiplex PCR; TCRdb's copy keeps in-frame clones and lacks some. The sample holds fewer than 250,000 clones, roughly 89% seen once. V usage is TRBV19 and J usage is TRBJ1-5; weak D call: TRBD1 (5 bases). Sequenced material: PBMCs or T cells enriched from blood (not recorded which). The receptor was derived from a woman between 35 and 50 years old who had recovered from COVID-19. The CDR3 coding sequence is TGTGCGACCCGGAAAACAATAGGGACGGAGGGAAGCAATCAGCCCCAGCATTTT. Amino acids: CATRKTIGTEGSNQPQHF.